This T cell receptor beta chain stems from a study of OX40 agonist ivuxolimab in advanced cancers. Study details: An agonistic anti-OX40 (CD134) antibody, ivuxolimab, was used to treat the patients. Regarding the study as a whole: Individuals who were partial responders at 0.1-3.0 mg/kg had clonal expansion that ranked among the lowest. In the 0.1 to 3.0 mg/kg range, CD4+ and CD8+ blood T cells had expanded clonally by week 6.

Individuals having autoimmune disease history or systemic immunosuppression were not enrolled. TCRdb's copy holds only in-frame clones and misses some; the assay was immunoSEQ multiplex PCR. The data hold over 50,000 clones, with about nine tenths observed a single time. This clone was seen just once. Its antigen is currently unknown. Trimming pared 5 bases from V and 0 bases from J, leaving 2 bases between. The CDR3 is 11 residues long. The germline V gene encodes CDR1 PRHDT and CDR2 FYEKMQ (reference sequence). Specimen: CD4+ or CD8+ T cells sorted from blood, collected in a trial of the OX40 agonist ivuxolimab. The chain has TRBV13 and TRBJ2-7; D is undetermined. The clonotype originates from an adult with an advanced solid tumor such as melanoma, head and neck, liver or kidney cancer. CDR3 protein: CASSTSYEQYF. DNA for the CDR3: TGTGCCAGCAGCACCTCCTACGAGCAGTACTTC.